These 8 T cell receptor beta chains were sequenced from one sample in a study of shared clonotypes between healthy human individuals. CD8 cells classed as naive were CD45RO-negative and positively selected for CCR7, excluding terminally differentiated effector memory CD45RA+ cells. Generated by immunoSEQ multiplex PCR, the TCRdb table keeps only in-frame clones and is missing some. The sample yields a few million clones, 80% to 95% seen once. The sample consisted of naive CD8+ T cells from PBMCs. The receptor set was obtained from a man younger than 35 in good health. Some clones in this sample may be carry-over from other donors' samples.

In this sample, this clone turned up once. The chain couples TRBV7-9 to TRBJ1-2; TRBD1 might be the D (5 bases). The CDR3 runs to 14 residues. V lost 5 bases to trimming and J lost 4 bases, with 14 bases between them. Germline V lookup: CDR1 SEHNR, CDR2 FQNEAQ (reference sequence). The chain's CDR3 is CASSRDPRSYGYTF. The CDR3 region has the DNA TGTGCCAGCAGCAGGGACCCGAGGTCCTATGGCTACACCTTC.

The V gene is TRBV27, the J gene TRBJ2-7, with D possibly being TRBD1 or TRBD2 (6 bases each). Trimming removed 7 bases from V and 6 bases from J, with 13 bases in between. There are 12 residues in the CDR3. Germline assignment: CDR1 MNHEY and CDR2 SMNVEV (reference sequence). CDR3 nucleotides: TGTGCCAGCATGTTCGGGGGCGGCGAGCAGTACTTC. Translation gives CASMFGGGEQYF.

The chain combines TRBV19 with TRBJ2-7; D remains ambiguous. V was clipped by 6 bases and J by 2 bases, with 17 bases between them. Germline loops: CDR1 LNHDA, CDR2 SQIVND (reference sequence). The CDR3 is 15 amino acids. CDR3 sequence reads: CASSPGYYITYEQYF. CDR3 nucleotides: TGTGCCAGTAGCCCCGGTTATTATATCACCTACGAGCAGTACTTC. The full variable domain, rest sourced from reference TRBV19 and TRBJ2-7, is DGGITQSPKYLFRKEGQNVTLSCEQNLNHDAMYWYRQDPGQGLRLIYYSQIVNDFQKGDIAEGYSVSREKKESFPLTVTSAQKNPTAFYLCASSPGYYITYEQYFGPGTRLTVT.

The rearrangement uses TRBV4-2 and TRBJ1-5; no reliable D call. The V end was cut by 1 base, the J end by 0 bases, with 13 bases between. This CDR3 has 17 residues. Germline V gives CDR1 LGHNA, CDR2 YNFKEQ. The CDR3 DNA sequence: TGTGCCAGCAGCCAAGGCCTTGCCTTATATAGCAATCAGCCCCAGCATTTT. Its translation is CASSQGLALYSNQPQHF.

The chain links TRBV29-1 to TRBJ2-5; no reliable D call. The J call may be wrong; the DNA end is better matched by TRBJ2-7. The CDR3 sequence is 10 residues long. Germline CDR1 is SQVTM and CDR2 is ANQGSEA. CDR3 amino acids: CSALGPEQYF. The CDR3, as DNA: TGCAGCGCCTTGGGCCCCGAGCAGTACTTC.

The chain recombines TRBV21-1 with TRBJ1-4. TRBV21-1 is termed a pseudogene. The CDR3 totals 14 residues. DNA of the CDR3: TGTGCCAGCACCCAAGTGGGGGATAATGAAAAACTGTTTTTT. Protein: CASTQVGDNEKLFF.

As regards this clone: This sample also contains other DNA sequences that code for the same CDR3. The V gene is TRBV7-9, the J gene TRBJ2-7; D gene unclear. Trimming took off 1 base at V and 2 bases at J, with 6 bases between the two ends. The germline gives CDR1 SEHNR, CDR2 FQNEAQ (reference sequence). The length of the CDR3 is 13 residues. The CDR3 nucleotides read TGTGCCAGCAGCTTAGTACTGGCCTACGAGCAGTACTTC. This gives the protein CASSLVLAYEQYF.

For this clone: This sample also contains other DNA sequences that code for the same CDR3. The chain couples TRBV27 to TRBJ2-7, with unresolved D. Trimming shortened V by 3 bases and J by 2 bases, and 8 bases separated the two germline ends. The CDR3 runs 13 residues. Germline lookup yields CDR1 MNHEY and CDR2 SMNVEV (reference sequence). Here the CDR3 reads CASSLSSTYEQYF. The DNA for the CDR3 is TGTGCCAGCAGTTTGAGCAGCACCTACGAGCAGTACTTC.